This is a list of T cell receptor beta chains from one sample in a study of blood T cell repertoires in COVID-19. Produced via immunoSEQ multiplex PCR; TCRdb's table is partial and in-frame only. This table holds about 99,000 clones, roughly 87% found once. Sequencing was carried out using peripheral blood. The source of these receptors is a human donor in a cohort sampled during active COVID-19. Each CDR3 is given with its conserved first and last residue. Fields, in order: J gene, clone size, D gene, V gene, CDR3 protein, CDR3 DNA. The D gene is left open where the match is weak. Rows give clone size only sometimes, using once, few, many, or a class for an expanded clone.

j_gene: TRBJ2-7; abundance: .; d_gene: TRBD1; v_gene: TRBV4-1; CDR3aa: CASSDLGTGSYEQYF; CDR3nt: TGCGCCAGCAGCGATCTCGGGACAGGGTCCTACGAGCAGTACTTC
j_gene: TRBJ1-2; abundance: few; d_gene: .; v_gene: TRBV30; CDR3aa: CAWEGDNYGYTF; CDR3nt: TGTGCCTGGGAGGGGGACAACTATGGCTACACCTTC
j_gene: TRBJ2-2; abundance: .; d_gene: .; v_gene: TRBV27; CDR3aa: CASKGGDVGTGELFF; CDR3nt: TGTGCCAGCAAAGGGGGGGACGTTGGCACCGGGGAGCTGTTTTTT
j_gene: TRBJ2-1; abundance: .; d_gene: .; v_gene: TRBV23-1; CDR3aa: CASSLRDFFRSEQFF; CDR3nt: TGCGCCAGCAGTCTAAGGGACTTTTTTCGTAGTGAGCAGTTCTTC
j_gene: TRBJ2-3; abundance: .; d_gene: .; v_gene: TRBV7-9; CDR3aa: CASSSPRGRSVTDTQYF; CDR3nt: TGTGCCAGCAGCTCCCCCCGGGGTCGATCCGTCACAGATACGCAGTATTTT
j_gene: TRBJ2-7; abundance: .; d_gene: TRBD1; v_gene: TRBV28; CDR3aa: CASMGQGTYEQYF; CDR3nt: TGTGCCAGCATGGGACAGGGGACCTACGAGCAGTACTTC
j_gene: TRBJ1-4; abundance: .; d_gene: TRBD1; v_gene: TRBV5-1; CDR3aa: CASSSTGGGNEKLFF; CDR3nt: TGCGCCAGCAGCTCAACAGGGGGCGGCAATGAAAAACTGTTTTTT
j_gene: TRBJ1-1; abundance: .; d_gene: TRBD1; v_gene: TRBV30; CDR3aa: CAWSARGYTEAFF; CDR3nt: TGTGCCTGGAGTGCCAGGGGGTACACTGAAGCTTTCTTT
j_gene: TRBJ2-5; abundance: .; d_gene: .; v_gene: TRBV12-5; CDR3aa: CASGSGQLETQYF; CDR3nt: TGTGCTAGTGGTTCTGGACAGTTAGAGACCCAGTACTTC
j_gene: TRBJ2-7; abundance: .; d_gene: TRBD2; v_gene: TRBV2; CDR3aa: CATTPNSGTSGREQYF; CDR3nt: TGTGCCACAACCCCAAATTCCGGGACTAGCGGGAGGGAGCAGTACTTC
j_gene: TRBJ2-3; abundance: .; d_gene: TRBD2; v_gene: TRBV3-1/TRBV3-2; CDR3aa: CASSQELAGDAQYF; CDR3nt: TGTGCCAGCAGCCAAGAGCTAGCGGGAGATGCGCAGTATTTT
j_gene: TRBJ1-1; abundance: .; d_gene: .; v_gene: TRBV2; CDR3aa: CASRAWEGYTEAFF; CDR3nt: TGTGCCAGCAGGGCCTGGGAGGGCTACACTGAAGCTTTCTTT
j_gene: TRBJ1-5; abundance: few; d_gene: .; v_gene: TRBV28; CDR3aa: CASSLSVGNQPQHF; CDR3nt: TGTGCCAGCAGTTTGTCGGTGGGCAATCAGCCCCAGCATTTT
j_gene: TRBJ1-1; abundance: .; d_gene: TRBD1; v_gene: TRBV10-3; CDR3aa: CAISAAWDRGVFF; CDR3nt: TGTGCCATCAGTGCTGCCTGGGACAGGGGAGTTTTCTTT
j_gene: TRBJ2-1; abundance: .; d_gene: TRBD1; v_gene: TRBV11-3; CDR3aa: CASSPWGQGKYNEQFF; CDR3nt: TGTGCCAGCAGCCCGTGGGGACAGGGAAAATACAATGAGCAGTTCTTC
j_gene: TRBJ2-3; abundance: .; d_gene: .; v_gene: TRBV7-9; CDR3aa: CASSFGRTSTDTQYF; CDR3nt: TGTGCCAGCAGCTTCGGGCGGACTAGCACAGATACGCAGTATTTT
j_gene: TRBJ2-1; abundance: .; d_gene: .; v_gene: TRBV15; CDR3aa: CATSRDRYNEQFF; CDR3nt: TGTGCCACCAGCAGAGACAGATACAATGAGCAGTTCTTC
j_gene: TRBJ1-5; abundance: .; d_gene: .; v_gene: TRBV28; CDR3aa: CASSFAAEYSNQPQHF; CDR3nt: TGTGCCAGCAGTTTTGCGGCAGAATATAGCAATCAGCCCCAGCATTTT
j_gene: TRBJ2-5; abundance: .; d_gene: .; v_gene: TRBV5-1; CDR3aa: CASSLGAQSSQETQYF; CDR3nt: TGCGCCAGCAGCTTGGGGGCACAGTCCTCCCAAGAGACCCAGTACTTC
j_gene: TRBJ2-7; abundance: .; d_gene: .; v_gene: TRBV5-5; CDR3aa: CASSSNYEQYF; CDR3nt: TGTGCCAGCAGCTCAAACTACGAGCAGTACTTC
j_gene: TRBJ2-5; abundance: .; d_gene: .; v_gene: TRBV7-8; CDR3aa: CASSSRRGDQIYQETQYF; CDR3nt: TGTGCCAGCAGCTCCCGGCGGGGCGACCAAATCTACCAAGAGACCCAGTACTTC
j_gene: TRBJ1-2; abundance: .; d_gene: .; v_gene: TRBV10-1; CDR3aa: CPLNYGYTF; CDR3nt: TGCCCCTTGAACTATGGCTACACCTTC
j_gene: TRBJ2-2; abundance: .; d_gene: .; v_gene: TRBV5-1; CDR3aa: CASSLVRPNTGELFF; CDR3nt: TGCGCCAGCAGCTTGGTCAGGCCGAACACCGGGGAGCTGTTTTTT
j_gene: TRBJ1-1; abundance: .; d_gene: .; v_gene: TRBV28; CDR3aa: CASSVQGMWTEAFF; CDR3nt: TGTGCCAGCAGTGTACAGGGTATGTGGACTGAAGCTTTCTTT
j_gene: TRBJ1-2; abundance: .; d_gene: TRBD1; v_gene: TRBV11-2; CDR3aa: CASSLTATGGGYGYTF; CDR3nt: TGTGCCAGCAGCTTGACCGCTACAGGGGGCGGTTATGGCTACACCTTC
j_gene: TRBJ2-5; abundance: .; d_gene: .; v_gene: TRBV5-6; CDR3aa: CASSSPLDQETQYF; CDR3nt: TGTGCCAGCAGCTCCCCGTTAGACCAAGAGACCCAGTACTTC
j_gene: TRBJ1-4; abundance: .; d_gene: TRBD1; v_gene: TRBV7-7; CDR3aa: CASSLATGSGEKLFF; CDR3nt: TGTGCCAGCAGCTTAGCGACAGGGTCGGGCGAAAAACTGTTTTTT
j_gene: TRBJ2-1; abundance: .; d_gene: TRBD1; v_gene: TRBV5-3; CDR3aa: CARSPWDRGHKNEQFF; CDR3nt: TGTGCCAGAAGCCCATGGGACAGGGGGCATAAAAATGAGCAGTTCTTC
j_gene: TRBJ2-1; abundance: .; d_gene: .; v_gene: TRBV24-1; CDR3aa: CATSDQDSGPYNEQFF; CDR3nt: TGTGCCACCAGTGACCAGGACAGTGGACCGTACAATGAGCAGTTCTTC
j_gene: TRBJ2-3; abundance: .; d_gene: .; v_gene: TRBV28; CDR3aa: CASTLGGGGRSDTQYF; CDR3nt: TGTGCCAGCACCTTAGGGGGTGGGGGACGGTCAGATACGCAGTATTTT
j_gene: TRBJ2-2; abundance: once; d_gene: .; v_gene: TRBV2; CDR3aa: CASSVEGGGGEELFF; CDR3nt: TGTGCCAGCAGTGTGGAAGGGGGGGGCGGCGAGGAGCTGTTTTTT
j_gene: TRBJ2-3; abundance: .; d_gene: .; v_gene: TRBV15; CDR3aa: CATSGGNTDTQYF; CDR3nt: TGTGCCACCAGCGGGGGGAACACAGATACGCAGTATTTT
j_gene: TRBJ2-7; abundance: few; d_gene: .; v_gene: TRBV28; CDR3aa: CASTTRTGTYEQYF; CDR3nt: TGTGCCAGCACTACTAGGACGGGTACCTACGAGCAGTACTTC
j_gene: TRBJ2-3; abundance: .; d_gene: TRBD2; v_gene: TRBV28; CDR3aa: CASSPRLAGSRDTQYF; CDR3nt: TGTGCCAGCAGTCCCCGACTAGCGGGGTCCAGAGATACGCAGTATTTT
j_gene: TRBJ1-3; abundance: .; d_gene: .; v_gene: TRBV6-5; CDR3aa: CASRPTAQRGNTIYF; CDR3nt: TGTGCCAGCAGACCGACGGCGCAGCGAGGAAACACCATATATTTT
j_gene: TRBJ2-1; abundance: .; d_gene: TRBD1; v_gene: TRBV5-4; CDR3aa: CASSLGTGSSYNEQFF; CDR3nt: TGTGCCAGCAGCTTGGGGACAGGGAGCTCCTACAATGAGCAGTTCTTC
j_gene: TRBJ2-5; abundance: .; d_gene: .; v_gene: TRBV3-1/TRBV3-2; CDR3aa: CASSQDLIRAQYF; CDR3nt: TGTGCCAGCAGCCAAGATCTGATTAGAGCCCAGTACTTC
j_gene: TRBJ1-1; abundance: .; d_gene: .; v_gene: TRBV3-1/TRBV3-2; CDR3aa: CASSQVRNTEAFF; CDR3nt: TGTGCCAGCAGCCAAGTGCGGAACACTGAAGCTTTCTTT
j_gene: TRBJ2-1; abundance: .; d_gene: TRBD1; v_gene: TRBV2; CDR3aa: CASRRDRGNEQFF; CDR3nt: TGTGCCAGCAGAAGGGACAGGGGGAATGAGCAGTTCTTC
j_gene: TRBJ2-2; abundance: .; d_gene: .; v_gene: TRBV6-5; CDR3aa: CASSYFRVFRTGELFF; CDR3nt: TGTGCCAGCAGTTATTTCCGGGTGTTTAGGACCGGGGAGCTGTTTTTT
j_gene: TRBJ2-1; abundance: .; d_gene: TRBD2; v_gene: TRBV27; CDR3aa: CASSPVTISVGLAGGYEQFF; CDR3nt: TGTGCCAGCAGTCCAGTAACGATTTCAGTTGGACTAGCGGGAGGGTATGAGCAGTTCTTC
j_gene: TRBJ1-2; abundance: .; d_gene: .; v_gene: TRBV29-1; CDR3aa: CSVDRGSYGYTF; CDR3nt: TGCAGCGTTGACAGGGGAAGCTATGGCTACACCTTC
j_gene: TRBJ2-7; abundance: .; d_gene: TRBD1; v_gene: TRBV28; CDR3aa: CAIQGQGASYEQYF; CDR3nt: TGTGCCATACAGGGACAGGGGGCTTCCTACGAGCAGTACTTC
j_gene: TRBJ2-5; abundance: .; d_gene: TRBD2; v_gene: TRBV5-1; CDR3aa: CASSSAAGGPGETQYF; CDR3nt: TGCGCCAGCAGCTCCGCGGCGGGAGGGCCAGGGGAGACCCAGTACTTC
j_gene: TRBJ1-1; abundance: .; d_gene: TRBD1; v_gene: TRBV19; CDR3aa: CASSIGQGRPNTEAFF; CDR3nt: TGTGCCAGTAGTATAGGACAGGGGCGTCCGAACACTGAAGCTTTCTTT
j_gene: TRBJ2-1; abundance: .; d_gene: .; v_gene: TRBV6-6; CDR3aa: CASSYSAPEYEQFF; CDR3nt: TGTGCCAGCAGTTACTCGGCCCCGGAGTATGAGCAGTTCTTC